The clone carrying this T cell receptor (beta chain) has ten or more counts. This specimen comes from a study of Graves' ophthalmopathy and Graves' hyperthyroidism. V was pared by 3 bases and J by 7 bases, with 9 bases of the junction left unmatched. This CDR3 comprises 16 residues. Germline CDR1 reads SGHTA; CDR2 reads FQGNSA. RNA transcripts were the source from which TCR beta CDR3 regions were amplified. After a first-round RT-PCR with HTBI primers, a second-round multiplex PCR was run. TCRdb fed the multiplex PCR reads into MiXCR, producing one record per CDR3 protein. The sample lists about 380,000 distinct CDR3 sequences; approximately 15% were seen once.

The sequence came from a woman aged 18-35 years with stable Graves' hyperthyroidism. The chain combines TRBV7-2 with TRBJ1-6; 7 nucleotides match TRBD1. The sequenced sample was peripheral blood. DNA for the CDR3: TGTGCCAGCAGCTTGGAGTCAGGGGGGTCAAATTCACCCCTCCACTTT. This encodes CASSLESGGSNSPLHF.